The present T cell receptor beta chain was sequenced within a study of CD8+ T cells in alopecia areata. Whole-study context: Treatment ran 6 to 18 months, with 6 months of follow-up afterward. Study findings and constraints: Scalp lesions, especially in alopecia totalis/universalis, had higher clonality than normal scalp.

On this clone: Its specificity is unknown.

Treatment given: oral pan-JAK inhibitor, 5-10 mg twice daily. The study team obtained lesional scalp punch biopsies and peripheral blood from alopecia areata patients. Sequencing relied on a cDNA template that was reverse transcribed from extracted RNA. TCRdb's copy holds only in-frame clones and misses some; the assay was immunoSEQ multiplex PCR. The data show some 200,000 clones, around 56% seen once. The sequence was obtained from a human donor with alopecia areata. The sample was CD4+ T cells sorted from blood, taken at week 4, from a patient treated with tofacitinib.

For the CDR3, the DNA is TGCAGCGTTGGGGGCGGTTCGAACACTGAAGCTTTCTTT. This encodes CSVGGGSNTEAFF. The gene calls are TRBV29-1 and TRBJ1-1; possibly TRBD1 for D (5 bases). This CDR3 region has 13 residues. The germline V and J ends were trimmed by 4 bases and 1 base, with 10 bases remaining between them. The germline CDR1 and CDR2 sequences are SQVTM and ANQGSEA.